A selection of T cell receptor beta chains follows, all from one sample in a study of shared clonotypes between healthy human individuals. The protocol was immunoSEQ multiplex PCR, while the TCRdb copy is restricted to in-frame clones and leaves out a portion. The sample holds roughly 2.5 million clones, over 85% seen once. Material: naive CD4+ T cells sorted from blood. These receptors were collected from a man younger than 35 in good health. Both conserved end residues are part of each CDR3. A D gene is named only where the DNA matches it firmly. Rows may omit the clone size; those that give it use once, few, many or a size class.

clone_size: .
v_call: TRBV4-1
d_call: .
j_call: TRBJ1-3
cdr3_nt: TGCGCCAGCAGCCAACTGTGGGCGCCTGGTAACACCATATATTTT
cdr3_aa: CASSQLWAPGNTIYF

clone_size: .
v_call: TRBV27
d_call: .
j_call: TRBJ2-7
cdr3_nt: TGTGCCAGCAGAAGACAGGAGGTCGGCGAGCAGTACTTC
cdr3_aa: CASRRQEVGEQYF

clone_size: .
v_call: TRBV2
d_call: TRBD1
j_call: TRBJ2-2
cdr3_nt: TGTGCCAGCCTTGGACAGGGTTTGTCCGGGGAGCTGTTTTTT
cdr3_aa: CASLGQGLSGELFF

clone_size: .
v_call: TRBV30
d_call: .
j_call: TRBJ2-1
cdr3_nt: TGTGCCTGGAGTAGAGGCGGCTCCTACAATGAGCAGTTCTTC
cdr3_aa: CAWSRGGSYNEQFF

clone_size: .
v_call: TRBV6-5
d_call: .
j_call: TRBJ2-2
cdr3_nt: TGTGCCAGCAGTTACGTCGACGGGGAGCTGTTTTTT
cdr3_aa: CASSYVDGELFF

clone_size: once
v_call: TRBV5-4
d_call: .
j_call: TRBJ2-3
cdr3_nt: TGTGCCAGCAGCTCTAGGACGGGACTTGCGGATACGCAGTATTTT
cdr3_aa: CASSSRTGLADTQYF

clone_size: .
v_call: TRBV28
d_call: .
j_call: TRBJ1-6
cdr3_nt: TGTGCCAGCAGTTCTTCTGGGCCGTTTGGTTCACCCCTCCACTTT
cdr3_aa: CASSSSGPFGSPLHF

clone_size: once
v_call: TRBV27
d_call: TRBD2
j_call: TRBJ2-7
cdr3_nt: TGTGCCAGCAGTTTGCGGCGGGAGCTGATCTACGAGCAGTACTTC
cdr3_aa: CASSLRRELIYEQYF

clone_size: once
v_call: TRBV9
d_call: TRBD1
j_call: TRBJ1-6
cdr3_nt: TGTGCCAGCAGCCCGGACAGGCCGGGGAGCTCCTATAATTCACCCCTCCACTTT
cdr3_aa: CASSPDRPGSSYNSPLHF

clone_size: .
v_call: TRBV7-2
d_call: .
j_call: TRBJ2-5
cdr3_nt: TGTGCCAGCAGCTCGGCCTGGCCCAGGGCCCAGTACTTC
cdr3_aa: CASSSAWPRAQYF

clone_size: .
v_call: TRBV27
d_call: .
j_call: TRBJ1-2
cdr3_nt: TGTGCCAGCAGTAGTATCGGGCGGGGGATTAACTATGGCTACACCTTC
cdr3_aa: CASSSIGRGINYGYTF

clone_size: .
v_call: TRBV27
d_call: .
j_call: TRBJ2-3
cdr3_nt: TGTGCCAGCAGTTTGACCCCAGGGGGAGGCCTTAGCACGGGTACGCAGTATTTT
cdr3_aa: CASSLTPGGGLSTGTQYF

clone_size: .
v_call: TRBV5-4
d_call: TRBD1
j_call: TRBJ2-5
cdr3_nt: TGTGCCAGCAGCTCGACAGGGGGAGAGACCCAGTACTTC
cdr3_aa: CASSSTGGETQYF

clone_size: few
v_call: TRBV6-5
d_call: .
j_call: TRBJ1-1
cdr3_nt: TGTGCCAGCAGTTACGTCTCAGTGAACACTGAAGCTTTCTTT
cdr3_aa: CASSYVSVNTEAFF

clone_size: .
v_call: TRBV10-3
d_call: TRBD2
j_call: TRBJ2-1
cdr3_nt: TGTGCCATCAGAACTAGCGGGAGCCTTTACAATGAGCAGTTCTTC
cdr3_aa: CAIRTSGSLYNEQFF

clone_size: .
v_call: TRBV4-1
d_call: TRBD2
j_call: TRBJ2-3
cdr3_nt: TGCGCCAGCAGCCAAGTGGGGCGGGAGACAGATACGCAGTATTTT
cdr3_aa: CASSQVGRETDTQYF

clone_size: .
v_call: TRBV10-3
d_call: TRBD2
j_call: TRBJ2-1
cdr3_nt: TGTGCCATCAGCTTGACTAGCGGGGTATACAATGAGCAGTTCTTC
cdr3_aa: CAISLTSGVYNEQFF

clone_size: many
v_call: TRBV28
d_call: TRBD2
j_call: TRBJ2-7
cdr3_nt: TGTGCCAGCAGCACTAGCGGGCCTTCCTACGAGCAGTACTTC
cdr3_aa: CASSTSGPSYEQYF